One T cell receptor beta chain is described in this entry. Antigen specificity is unknown. This record belongs to a study of radiotherapy plus CTLA-4 blockade in lung cancer. Findings and caveats of the study: The best prediction of response reportedly came from early blood T cell clone dynamics, with interferon-beta.

Generated by immunoSEQ multiplex PCR, the TCRdb table keeps only in-frame clones and is missing some. The sample records about 48,000 clones, 82% being singletons. The material was peripheral blood, obtained from a patient treated with radiotherapy plus ipilimumab. This clonotype originated in a human donor with non-small cell lung cancer who had stable disease on radiotherapy plus ipilimumab.

The CDR3 DNA reads TGTGCCAGCAGCTTGGGGGCCAGGGGTACCACAGATACGCAGTATTTT. Residues: CASSLGARGTTDTQYF. This chain joins TRBV5-4 and TRBJ2-3, with D maybe TRBD1 (6 bases). Trimming pared 0 bases from V and 2 bases from J, leaving 13 bases between. This CDR3 region has 16 residues. Germline V gene data show CDR1 as SGHNT and CDR2 as YYREEE (reference sequence).